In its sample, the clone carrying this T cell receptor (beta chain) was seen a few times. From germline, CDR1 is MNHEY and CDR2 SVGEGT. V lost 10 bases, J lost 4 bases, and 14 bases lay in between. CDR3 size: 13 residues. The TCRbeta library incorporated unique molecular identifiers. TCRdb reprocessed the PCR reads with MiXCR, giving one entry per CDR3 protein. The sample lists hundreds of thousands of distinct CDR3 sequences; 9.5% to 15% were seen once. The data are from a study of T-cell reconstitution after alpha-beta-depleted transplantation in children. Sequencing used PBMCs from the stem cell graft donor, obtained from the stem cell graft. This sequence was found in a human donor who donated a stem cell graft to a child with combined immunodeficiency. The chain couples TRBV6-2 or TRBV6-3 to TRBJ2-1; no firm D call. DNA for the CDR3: TGTGCCACCGAAATGACGGAGTACAATGAGCAGTTCTTC. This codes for CATEMTEYNEQFF.